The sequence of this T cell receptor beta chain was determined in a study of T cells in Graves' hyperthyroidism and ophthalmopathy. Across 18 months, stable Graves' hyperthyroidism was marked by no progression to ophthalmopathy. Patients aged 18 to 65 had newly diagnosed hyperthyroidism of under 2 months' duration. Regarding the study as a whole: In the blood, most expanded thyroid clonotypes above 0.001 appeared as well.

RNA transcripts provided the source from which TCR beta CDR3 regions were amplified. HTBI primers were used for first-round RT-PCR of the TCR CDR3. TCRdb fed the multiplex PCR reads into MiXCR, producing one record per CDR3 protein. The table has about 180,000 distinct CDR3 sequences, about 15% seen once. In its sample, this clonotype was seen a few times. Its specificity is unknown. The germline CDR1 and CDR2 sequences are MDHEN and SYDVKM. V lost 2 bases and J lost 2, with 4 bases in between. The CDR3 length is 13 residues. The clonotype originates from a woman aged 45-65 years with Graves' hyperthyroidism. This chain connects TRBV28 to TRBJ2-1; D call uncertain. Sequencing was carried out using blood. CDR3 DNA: TGTGCCAGCAGTTTAAATCCCTACAATGAGCAGTTCTTC. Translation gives CASSLNPYNEQFF.